These T cell receptor beta chains were read from a single sample in a study of CD8+ T cells in alopecia areata. Libraries were prepared by immunoSEQ multiplex PCR; TCRdb keeps only in-frame clonotypes and omits some of them. This table holds approximately 210,000 clones, approximately 47% found once. The sequencing here drew on CD4+ T cells sorted from blood, taken around week 37, from a patient treated with tofacitinib. The receptors were sampled from a human donor with alopecia areata. The conserved cysteine and the conserved F or W are not part of the CDR3 here.

CDR3 length: 14
J gene: TRBJ2-5
V gene: TRBV14
CDR3 protein: ASSRNSGTLQETQY

CDR3 length: 12
J gene: TRBJ2-7
V gene: TRBV15
CDR3 protein: ATSSRQGRYEQY

CDR3 length: 11
J gene: TRBJ2-1
V gene: TRBV19
CDR3 protein: ARNGYSYNEQF

CDR3 length: 11
J gene: TRBJ2-3
V gene: TRBV29-1
CDR3 protein: SVQAGGTDTQY

CDR3 length: 11
J gene: TRBJ1-1
V gene: TRBV29-1
CDR3 protein: SVQGRMNTEAF

CDR3 length: 12
J gene: TRBJ1-1
V gene: TRBV30
CDR3 protein: AWSVMDMNTEAF

CDR3 length: 14
J gene: TRBJ2-2
V gene: TRBV7-3
CDR3 protein: ASSLLAGASYGELF

CDR3 length: 10
J gene: TRBJ1-2
V gene: TRBV30
CDR3 protein: AWNGGNYGYT

CDR3 length: 12
J gene: TRBJ2-5
V gene: TRBV19
CDR3 protein: ASTPGELQETQY

CDR3 length: 14
J gene: TRBJ2-7
V gene: TRBV2
CDR3 protein: ASRPPSGVGSYEQY

CDR3 length: 11
J gene: TRBJ1-2
V gene: TRBV25-1
CDR3 protein: ASSVVANYGYT

CDR3 length: 13
J gene: TRBJ2-2
V gene: TRBV5-1
CDR3 protein: ASSLGQGLTGELF

CDR3 length: 12
J gene: TRBJ1-2
V gene: TRBV5-1
CDR3 protein: ASSRAQSAAGYT

CDR3 length: 14
J gene: TRBJ1-1
V gene: TRBV5-6
CDR3 protein: ASSRFKGEVNTEAF

CDR3 length: 13
J gene: TRBJ2-7
V gene: TRBV6-1
CDR3 protein: ASSLSGQGSYEQY

CDR3 length: 12
J gene: TRBJ2-7
V gene: TRBV11-3
CDR3 protein: ASSLGDRDHEQY

CDR3 length: 12
J gene: TRBJ2-7
V gene: TRBV7-2
CDR3 protein: ASSASRAHYEQY

CDR3 length: 12
J gene: TRBJ2-5
V gene: TRBV7-6
CDR3 protein: ASSLSVGQETQY

CDR3 length: 12
J gene: TRBJ2-5
V gene: TRBV21-1
CDR3 protein: ASSRDREKETQY

CDR3 length: 12
J gene: TRBJ1-3
V gene: TRBV9
CDR3 protein: ASSVVDSGNTIY

CDR3 length: 12
J gene: TRBJ2-5
V gene: TRBV29-1
CDR3 protein: SVEDEGGGETQY

CDR3 length: 11
J gene: TRBJ1-1
V gene: TRBV5-1
CDR3 protein: ASSQGGMTEAF

CDR3 length: 12
J gene: TRBJ2-5
V gene: TRBV13
CDR3 protein: ASSLVSGTETQY

CDR3 length: 11
J gene: TRBJ2-1
V gene: TRBV11-1
CDR3 protein: ASSVGVGDEQF

CDR3 length: 13
J gene: TRBJ2-7
V gene: TRBV15
CDR3 protein: ATSRMRQGGTEQY

CDR3 length: 11
J gene: TRBJ2-5
V gene: TRBV28
CDR3 protein: ASSETSGETQY

CDR3 length: 11
J gene: TRBJ2-7
V gene: TRBV6-5
CDR3 protein: ASTRDRRDEQY

CDR3 length: 13
J gene: TRBJ2-7
V gene: TRBV6-5
CDR3 protein: ASSYSPRPSHEQY

CDR3 length: 13
J gene: TRBJ2-5
V gene: TRBV7-6
CDR3 protein: ASSFRAGVGETQY

CDR3 length: 11
J gene: TRBJ1-1
V gene: TRBV5-1
CDR3 protein: ASKLGLNTEAF

CDR3 length: 10
J gene: TRBJ2-1
V gene: TRBV4-2
CDR3 protein: ASSAGFTEQF

CDR3 length: 9
J gene: TRBJ2-5
V gene: TRBV30
CDR3 protein: AWSVLETQY